These 10 T cell receptor beta chains were all obtained from the same sample, sequenced in a study of OX40 agonist ivuxolimab in advanced cancers. Generated by immunoSEQ multiplex PCR, the TCRdb table keeps only in-frame clones and is missing some. The sample has over 45,000 clones, 85% seen once; the top ten hold 2.8%. The material sequenced was CD4+ or CD8+ T cells sorted from blood, taken in a trial of the OX40 agonist ivuxolimab. Source of these receptors: an adult with an advanced solid tumor such as melanoma, head and neck, liver or kidney cancer.

This chain joins TRBV7-7 and TRBJ2-5, with TRBD2 matching 13 bases. V dropped 5 bases and J dropped 5; count of bases not matched to a gene: 5. Germline V gene sequence: CDR1 SSHAT, CDR2 FNYEAQ (reference sequence). CDR3 length: 15 amino acids. CDR3 in DNA: TGTGCCAGCAGCATAACTAGCGGGAGGGGGGAGACCCAGTACTTC. Translated, it gives CASSITSGRGETQYF. Full variable domain (missing parts from reference TRBV7-7 and TRBJ2-5): GAGVSQSPRYKVTKRGQDVTLRCDPISSHATLYWYQQALGQGPEFLTYFNYEAQPDKSGLPSDRFSAERPEGSISTLTIQRTEQRDSAMYRCASSITSGRGETQYFGPGTRLLVL.

This rearrangement joins TRBV11-1 to TRBJ2-7; 9 nucleotides align to TRBD2. This CDR3 has 14 amino acids. J was trimmed by 3 bases and V by 2 bases; bases with no gene match: 2. Germline CDR1 and CDR2: SGHAT and FQDESV (reference sequence). This CDR3 is CASSLSGGNYEQYF. CDR3 nucleotides: TGTGCCAGCAGCTTAAGCGGGGGGAACTACGAGCAGTACTTC.

This chain joins TRBV9 and TRBJ1-2; a weak D match, TRBD1 (5 bases). The CDR3 is made up of 16 amino acids. CDR1 and CDR2 (germline): SGDLS, YYNGEE. Trimming took off 6 bases at V and 8 bases at J, with 26 bases between the two ends. CDR3 coding DNA: TGTGCCAGCACAAGACCCGGGGCGCCCTCACTGAGGGGCTACACCTTC. It is translated as CASTRPGAPSLRGYTF. The full variable domain, its missing parts supplied by reference TRBV9 and TRBJ1-2, is DSGVTQTPKHLITATGQRVTLRCSPRSGDLSVYWYQQSLDQGLQFLIQYYNGEERAKGNILERFSAQQFPDLHSELNLSSLELGDSALYFCASTRPGAPSLRGYTFGSGTRLTVV.

This chain connects TRBV10-3 to TRBJ2-3; 7 bases are a match to TRBD2. The length of the CDR3 is 15 residues. V was pared by 8 bases and J by 3 bases, with 11 bases of the junction left unmatched. Germline V gene data show CDR1 as ENHRY and CDR2 as SYGVKD. CDR3 sequence reads: CAIRDWEGRTDTQYF. Written as DNA, the CDR3 is TGTGCCATCCGGGATTGGGAGGGCCGGACAGATACGCAGTATTTT.

The chain uses TRBV4-3 and TRBJ2-7; 7 nucleotides match TRBD1. Germline V CDR1 and CDR2: LGHNA, YSLEER. The V gene end was trimmed by 0 bases and the J gene end by 1 base; junction bases not matched to a gene: 3. The CDR3 spans 15 residues. CDR3 protein: CASSQEGQRSYEQYF. The CDR3 nucleotides are TGCGCCAGCAGCCAAGAGGGACAGAGGTCCTACGAGCAGTACTTC.

This sequence joins TRBV7-9 and TRBJ2-5, with TRBD2 matching 14 bases. CDR1 is SEHNR, CDR2 FQNEAQ, per germline (reference sequence). This CDR3 region has 16 residues. The ends lost 5 bases at V and 2 bases at J; junction bases unmatched: 4. In DNA, the CDR3 is TGTGCCAGCAGCCACCGACTAGCGGGGGGGCAAGAGACCCAGTACTTC. Its translation: CASSHRLAGGQETQYF.

V gene TRBV5-1 combines with J gene TRBJ2-7; maybe TRBD1 (5 bases). V lost 0 bases and J 3 bases, leaving 13 bases between the germline ends. Germline V gives CDR1 SGHRS, CDR2 YFSETQ. This CDR3 contains 15 residues. The DNA for the CDR3 is TGCGCCAGCAGCTTGGGGGGCCTTGGTGGCTACGAGCAGTACTTC. Residues: CASSLGGLGGYEQYF. Full variable domain (rest looked up from reference TRBV5-1 and TRBJ2-7): KAGVTQTPRYLIKTRGQQVTLSCSPISGHRSVSWYQQTPGQGLQFLFEYFSETQRNKGNFPGRFSGRQFSNSRSEMNVSTLELGDSALYLCASSLGGLGGYEQYFGPGTRLTVT.

V is TRBV5-1 and J is TRBJ2-1, with 12 nucleotides matching TRBD2. V lost 4 bases, J lost 7 bases, and 9 bases stayed unmatched. The CDR3 is 16 amino acids. Germline lookup yields CDR1 SGHRS and CDR2 YFSETQ. The CDR3 bases are TGCGCCAGCAGCCCTGAGACTAGCGGGAGAACGAATGAGCAGTTCTTC. Its protein product is CASSPETSGRTNEQFF.

This chain links TRBV4-3 with TRBJ1-1; 8 bases match TRBD1. This CDR3 has 16 residues. Germline CDR1 and CDR2: LGHNA and YSLEER. After removal of 0 bases from V and 0 bases from J, the junction contained 3 bases not matched to a gene. The CDR3 spells CASSQDGDRLNTEAFF. The CDR3 coding sequence is TGCGCCAGCAGCCAAGATGGGGACAGGCTGAACACTGAAGCTTTCTTT.

The DNA for the CDR3 is TGTGCCAGCAGCTTGGGAGGAGGCACTGAAGCTTTCTTT. It codes for CASSLGGGTEAFF. The rearrangement links TRBV5-7 to TRBJ1-1; D unclear. TRBV5-7 is an open reading frame, and its role is uncertain. V lost 0 bases and J lost 4, with 7 bases in between. The CDR3 totals 13 residues.